Listed below are T cell receptor beta chains from one sample, sequenced in a study of shared clonotypes between healthy human individuals. TCRdb keeps only in-frame clones here, not all; method: immunoSEQ multiplex PCR. The sample has roughly 2,300,000 clones, 85% to 95% seen once; the top ten hold 0.37%. Sample: naive CD4+ T cells from PBMCs. The source is a man younger than 35 in good health. Some clones in this sample may be carry-over from other donors' samples. Both conserved end residues are part of each CDR3. The D gene is left open where the match is weak. Expanded clones get a size class; other rows say once, few or many, or leave the size out.

D | length | J | V | size | DNA | CDR3
TRBD2 | 17 | TRBJ2-1 | TRBV5-4 | NA | TGTGCCAGCAGCAGGGGGGGGAGCGGGAGACTCTACAATGAGCAGTTCTTC | CASSRGGSGRLYNEQFF
TRBD1 | 16 | TRBJ2-3 | TRBV5-1 | NA | TGCGCCAGCAGCTTGGGGGGACAGGGAAGAACAGATACGCAGTATTTT | CASSLGGQGRTDTQYF
NA | 10 | TRBJ2-5 | TRBV20-1 | NA | TGCAGTGCCGGTGGGGAGACCCAGTACTTC | CSAGGETQYF
NA | 13 | TRBJ2-1 | TRBV11-3 | NA | TGTGCCAGCAGCCCGGGACGCTACAATGAGCAGTTCTTC | CASSPGRYNEQFF
TRBD2 | 15 | TRBJ2-7 | TRBV6-5 | NA | TGTGCCAGCAGTTACCGCCCGGGAGGGACCTACGAGCAGTACTTC | CASSYRPGGTYEQYF
NA | 12 | TRBJ2-3 | TRBV29-1 | NA | TGCAGCGTTGACCCCGGAGCAGATACGCAGTATTTT | CSVDPGADTQYF
TRBD1 | 16 | TRBJ1-4 | TRBV5-1 | once | TGCGCCAGCAGCTCCGGACAGGGCTCAACTAATGAAAAACTGTTTTTT | CASSSGQGSTNEKLFF
NA | 15 | TRBJ1-2 | TRBV18 | NA | TGTGCCAGCTCACCACCGAGCGGTGGCAACTATGGCTACACCTTC | CASSPPSGGNYGYTF
TRBD1 | 15 | TRBJ1-1 | TRBV6-5 | NA | TGTGCCAGCAGTTCCGACAGGGGGCTTTACACTGAAGCTTTCTTT | CASSSDRGLYTEAFF
NA | 16 | TRBJ2-1 | TRBV10-3 | NA | TGTGCCATCAGTGAGTCGCTGGGTATATCTACCGATGAGCAGTTCTTC | CAISESLGISTDEQFF
NA | 14 | TRBJ2-6 | TRBV2 | NA | TGTGCCAGCGGTACAGGGACTGGGGCCAACGTCCTGACTTTC | CASGTGTGANVLTF
NA | 13 | TRBJ1-2 | TRBV19 | NA | TGTGCCAGTAGTATAGCGGGCAGAAGAGGCTACACCTTC | CASSIAGRRGYTF
NA | 12 | TRBJ2-2 | TRBV5-1 | NA | TGCGCCAGCAGGGAACCTACCGGGGAGCTGTTTTTT | CASREPTGELFF
NA | 14 | TRBJ2-1 | TRBV5-4 | NA | TGTGCCAGCAGCTCCCCGGGACAAAACAATGAGCAGTTCTTC | CASSSPGQNNEQFF
NA | 13 | TRBJ2-7 | TRBV6-1 | NA | TGTGCCAGCATCTTGGCAGCCAACTACGAGCAGTACTTC | CASILAANYEQYF
NA | 16 | TRBJ1-1 | TRBV9 | NA | TGTGCCAGCAGCGCTACGATTGGAACAGGGAACACTGAAGCTTTCTTT | CASSATIGTGNTEAFF
NA | 15 | TRBJ1-4 | TRBV25-1 | NA | TGTGCCAGCAGTGAGCTTGACAGGATAAATGAAAAACTGTTTTTT | CASSELDRINEKLFF
NA | 15 | TRBJ2-7 | TRBV27 | NA | TGTGCCAGCAGTTTGGGCAGGAGCCTAACCTCCGAGCAGTACTTC | CASSLGRSLTSEQYF
TRBD2 | 13 | TRBJ2-5 | TRBV27 | NA | TGTGCCACCGGACTAGCGGGAGTGGAGACCCAGTACTTC | CATGLAGVETQYF
TRBD2 | 15 | TRBJ2-7 | TRBV7-3 | NA | TGTGCCAGCAGCTCCTCACTAGCGGGAGTCAACGAGCAGTACTTC | CASSSSLAGVNEQYF
NA | 16 | TRBJ1-3 | TRBV18 | once | TGTGCCAGCTCACAGCCAGGCGTCAGCTCTGGAAACACCATATATTTT | CASSQPGVSSGNTIYF
NA | 14 | TRBJ2-3 | TRBV5-4 | NA | TGTGCCAGCAGCTTGCGGGCACGCACAGATACGCAGTATTTT | CASSLRARTDTQYF
NA | 12 | TRBJ2-3 | TRBV10-3 | once | TGTGCCATCGGCGCATCCGCAGATACGCAGTATTTT | CAIGASADTQYF
NA | 15 | TRBJ2-3 | TRBV6-6 | NA | TGTGCCAGCACCCAGGCGGGACACAGCACAGATACGCAGTATTTT | CASTQAGHSTDTQYF
NA | 16 | TRBJ1-5 | TRBV19 | NA | TGTGCCAGTAGTATAGTAGGCCAGACTGGCAATCAGCCCCAGCATTTT | CASSIVGQTGNQPQHF
TRBD2 | 16 | TRBJ2-7 | TRBV4-2 | NA | TGTGCCAGCAGCCCTCTTCTGACTAGCGGTACCTACGAGCAGTACTTC | CASSPLLTSGTYEQYF
TRBD1 | 13 | TRBJ2-7 | TRBV30 | NA | TGTGCCTGGAGTCCCGACAGGGGGAACGAGCAGTACTTC | CAWSPDRGNEQYF
TRBD1 | 16 | TRBJ2-3 | TRBV7-6 | NA | TGTGCCAGCAGCTTGAGTAGCGCGACAGGGCGGGATACGCAGTATTTT | CASSLSSATGRDTQYF
TRBD2 | 17 | TRBJ2-7 | TRBV10-3 | once | TGTGCCATCAGGTCGACTAGCGGGATGGTTAGGTCCTACGAGCAGTACTTC | CAIRSTSGMVRSYEQYF
TRBD2 | 13 | TRBJ2-2 | TRBV7-3 | NA | TGTGCCAGCAGCCCCCGGGGGGCCGGGGAGCTGTTTTTT | CASSPRGAGELFF
NA | 14 | TRBJ1-3 | TRBV7-6 | NA | TGTGCCAGCAGCTTACAGGGGTCTGGAAACACCATATATTTT | CASSLQGSGNTIYF
NA | 15 | TRBJ1-2 | TRBV27 | NA | TGTGCCAGCAGTGGCACAGGGAGGGGGAACTATGGCTACACCTTC | CASSGTGRGNYGYTF